The subject of this entry is one TCR beta chain. CDR1 SGHVS and CDR2 FQNEAQ come from the germline V gene. The CDR3 totals 15 residues. The ends were cut back, 2 bases at V and 8 bases at J, with 18 bases in the middle. Only in-frame clones appear in the TCRdb table, and some are missing; sequencing was by immunoSEQ multiplex PCR. The data contain about 15,000 clones, less than 55% of them singletons. These data are taken from a study of cytotoxic CD8 clonotypes in ibrutinib-treated CLL. Study-level information: Results showed roughly 25 partial and 2 complete responses; following median about 68 months, approximately 14 remained remitted, about 12 advanced. Response samples were taken after a median around 11 months of treatment, range 6 to 36.

This sample comprised PBMCs, obtained at a roughly 22-month disease-progression time point, from a patient treated with ibrutinib. The J gene is TRBJ1-2, the V gene TRBV7-8; possible D gene TRBD1, 6 bases. The receptor was derived from a human donor with chronic lymphocytic leukemia. This CDR3 reads CASSLSPGEGRGYTF. CDR3 in DNA: TGTGCCAGCAGCTTAAGTCCAGGGGAGGGAAGGGGCTACACCTTC.